This section outlines one TCR beta chain sequence together with its context. The clone's antigen remains unknown. The input lacks base qualities; no much larger clone sits a single base away. Counted from cysteine to phenylalanine, this CDR3 has 16 amino acids. Only the CDR3 portion is preserved as DNA: 48 bases, with reading frame beginning at the first base. Enrolling through a virtual design, the prospective study's participants ranged in age from roughly 18 to 95 years and lived across around 25 United States geographic areas. To assign participants to cohorts, the prospective study relied on clinical history that participants themselves reported in a screening survey and a study questionnaire. Mobile phlebotomists in the prospective study collected whole blood, serum and a nasopharyngeal or oropharyngeal swab from every participant. Participants in the prospective study had the option to provide additional blood draws and questionnaires over a roughly two-month period. Prospective study blood samples were shipped either frozen or at room temperature before DNA extraction.

This entry is derived from a study of blood T cell repertoires in COVID-19 (dated by TCRdb to 2020 to 2021). Turning to the overall study: Recovered participants in ImmuneRACE Cohort 3 were defined as having two consecutive negative NP/OP PCR tests, clearance from a healthcare professional, or resolution of symptoms. Samples covering the acute and convalescent phases of COVID-19 were provided by collaborators in the United States, Italy and Spain. The material from the prospective study consisted of cDNA or gDNA derived from T cells, B-cell-depleted T cells, or PBMCs. Subjects who had been exposed to COVID-19, were actively infected with it, or had recovered from it provided the deeply sampled blood TCRbeta repertoires that made up the dataset. A freely available public database, intended as a resource for researchers studying the immune response to SARS-CoV-2, is where the repertoires were released. Samples were obtained from the ongoing ImmuneRACE study (first 160 participants) and from 950 to 1,500 subjects provided by 6 global collaborators. Sample metadata almost always included a de-identified subject ID, COVID-19 status, age in years and sex. Where HLA class I and class II types were available, the types were taken from metadata supplied by the sample provider, not from assay-based typing.

Broad study findings and their caveats: The amount of clinical and demographic metadata varied by source and participant and was provided uncurated.

TCRbeta CDR3 regions were amplified from genomic DNA by means of the immunoSEQ Assay, a bias-controlled multiplex PCR. The authors' pipeline ran thus. Within the assay, amplification of reference gene primers was used to estimate how many nucleated cells each sample contained. Sequence reads were collapsed and filtered to measure the absolute abundance of every unique TCRbeta CDR3 rearrangement. Productive Simpson clonality was computed per sample as the square root of Simpson's diversity index over productive rearrangements. Imported from immuneACCESS, the table was reduced by TCRdb to in-frame sequences with V and J called. These copies leave out some clones; in studies compared against another copy, an unresolved V gene accounts for under half, and the cause of the remainder is not known. The V and J calls and clone size are taken from that table; D and trimming were inferred from the DNA. The sample table shows more than 300,000 clones, and around 87% are seen once. Roughly 2% of the sample is in the top ten clones.

This clonotype was obtained from a man aged 35 to 55 in a cohort exposed to, infected with or recovered from COVID-19 (not recorded which). The specimen was PBMCs or T cells enriched from blood (not recorded which). Recombination joined TRBV12-2 with TRBJ1-2. TRBV12-2 is a documented pseudogene. The nucleotide sequence is TGTGCAAGTCGCGCCAGGCGGGGCAGGGATGGCTATGGCTACACCTTC. Translated, this gives CASRARRGRDGYGYTF.